Listed here is a single TCR beta chain. Its target is unknown. In germline, CDR1 is LGHNA, CDR2 YNFKEQ. CDR3 length: 15 amino acids. Trimming cost V 5 bases and J 3 bases, with 17 bases left between them. This entry belongs to a study of cytomegalovirus exposure and HLA in healthy donors. On the study more broadly: Counted in an early data release were 85 million or so unique TCRs from HLA-typed donors.

Findings and caveats of the study: Most TCRs appeared rarely, but some public TCRs recurred in many donors.

PCR was performed using 60 Vbeta and 13 Jbeta primers. Original methodology: Unique TCR beta chains totaled approximately 83 million in a later count, with approximately 11 million of them shared. Here immunoSEQ multiplex PCR was the method, and the copy in TCRdb shows in-frame clones only, minus some. V, J and clone size derive from that table, while D and trimming were established from the DNA sequence. Among about 160,000 clones listed, approximately 81% were seen once. The J gene is TRBJ2-7, the V gene TRBV4-2, with D possibly TRBD1 on 5 matching bases. Material: PBMCs. The receptor was derived from a boy aged 2 to 9 in good health and CMV-seronegative. The CDR3 loop reads CASSARAGFSYEQYF. In DNA form, the CDR3 reads TGTGCCAGCAGCGCACGGGCAGGGTTTAGCTACGAGCAGTACTTC.